Sequencing of this TCR beta chain was carried out in a study of T cell responses to AZD1222 COVID-19 vaccine. The germline V gene has CDR1 SGHRS and CDR2 YFSETQ. Trimming at V came to 0 bases and at J to 3 bases, leaving 2 bases not matched to a gene. The CDR3 runs 14 residues. Profiling relied on immunoSEQ multiplex PCR, and the TCRdb table lists in-frame clones only, not all of them. Altogether about 140,000 clones are present, 85% to 95% being singletons, with the ten largest covering 10% to 15%. The clonotype was recovered from an adult who had recovered from COVID-19. The rearrangement links TRBV5-1 to TRBJ2-7; 8 bases align to TRBD2. The input for sequencing was peripheral blood, taken after recovery from COVID-19. This CDR3 is CASSLVAGNYEQYF. The CDR3 nucleotides are TGCGCCAGCAGCTTGGTAGCGGGAAACTACGAGCAGTACTTC.